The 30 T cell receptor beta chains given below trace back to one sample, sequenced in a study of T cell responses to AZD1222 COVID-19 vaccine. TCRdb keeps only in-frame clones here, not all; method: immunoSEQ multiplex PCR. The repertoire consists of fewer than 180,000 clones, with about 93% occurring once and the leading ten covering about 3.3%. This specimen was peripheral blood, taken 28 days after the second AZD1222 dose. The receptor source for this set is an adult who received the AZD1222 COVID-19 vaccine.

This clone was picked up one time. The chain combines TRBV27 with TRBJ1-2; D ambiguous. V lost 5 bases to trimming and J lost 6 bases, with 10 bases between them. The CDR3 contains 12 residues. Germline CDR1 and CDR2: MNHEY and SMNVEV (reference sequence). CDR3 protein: CASSTLGDGYTF. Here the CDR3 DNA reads TGTGCCAGCAGTACCCTGGGCGATGGCTACACCTTC.

CDR3 amino acids: CATSRDFGVGQPQHF. The CDR3 coding sequence is TGTGCCACCAGCAGAGATTTTGGGGTAGGTCAGCCCCAGCATTTT. The chain couples TRBV15 to TRBJ1-5; D is unclear. The V gene's germline CDR1 is LNHNV and CDR2 YYDKDF (reference sequence). This CDR3 is built from 15 residues. V shed 0 bases and J shed 6 bases, with 12 bases lying between them.

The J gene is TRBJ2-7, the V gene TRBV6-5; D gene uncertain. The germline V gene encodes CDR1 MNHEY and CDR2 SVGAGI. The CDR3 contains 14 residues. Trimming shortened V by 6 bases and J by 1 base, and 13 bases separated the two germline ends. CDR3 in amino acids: CASSFLGGSYEQYF. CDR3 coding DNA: TGTGCCAGCAGCTTCCTAGGCGGTTCCTACGAGCAGTACTTC.

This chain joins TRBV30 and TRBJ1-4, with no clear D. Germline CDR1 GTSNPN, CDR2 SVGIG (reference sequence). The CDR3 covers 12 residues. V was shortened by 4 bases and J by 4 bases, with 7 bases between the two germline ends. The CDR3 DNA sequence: TGTGCCTGGACGGATAATAATGAAAAACTGTTTTTT. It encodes CAWTDNNEKLFF.

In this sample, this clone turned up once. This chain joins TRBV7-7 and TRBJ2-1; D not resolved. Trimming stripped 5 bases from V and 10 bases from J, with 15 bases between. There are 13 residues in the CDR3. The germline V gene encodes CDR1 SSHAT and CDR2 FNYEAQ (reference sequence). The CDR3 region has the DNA TGTGCCAGCAGCGTAGGGCCCATCGGGGAGCAGTTCTTC. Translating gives CASSVGPIGEQFF.

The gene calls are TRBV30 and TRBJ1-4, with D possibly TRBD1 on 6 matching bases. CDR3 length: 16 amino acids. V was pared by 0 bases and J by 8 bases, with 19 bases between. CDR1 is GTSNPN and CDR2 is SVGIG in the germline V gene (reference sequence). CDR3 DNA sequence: TGTGCCTGGAGTGTTGGGCGGACAGACCTAGGCGAAAAACTGTTTTTT. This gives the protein CAWSVGRTDLGEKLFF.

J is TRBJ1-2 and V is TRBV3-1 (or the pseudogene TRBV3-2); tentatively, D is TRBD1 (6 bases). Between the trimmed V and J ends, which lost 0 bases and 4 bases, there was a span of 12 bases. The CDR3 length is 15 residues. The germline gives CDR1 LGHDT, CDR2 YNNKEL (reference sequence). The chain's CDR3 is CASSQDGTNSYGYTF. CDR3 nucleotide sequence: TGTGCCAGCAGCCAAGATGGGACAAATTCCTATGGCTACACCTTC.

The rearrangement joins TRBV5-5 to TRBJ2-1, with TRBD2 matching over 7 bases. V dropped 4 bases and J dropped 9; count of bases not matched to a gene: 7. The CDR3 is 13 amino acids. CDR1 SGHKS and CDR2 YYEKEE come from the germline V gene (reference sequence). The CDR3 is CASSRDYSREQFF. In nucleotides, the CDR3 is TGTGCCAGCAGCAGGGACTATTCCCGTGAGCAGTTCTTC.

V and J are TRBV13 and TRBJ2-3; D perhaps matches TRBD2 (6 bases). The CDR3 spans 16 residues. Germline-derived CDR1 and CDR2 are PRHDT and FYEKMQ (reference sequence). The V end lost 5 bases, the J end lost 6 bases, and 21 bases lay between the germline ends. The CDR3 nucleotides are TGTGCCAGCAGCCTCCTGGGACTTGCCAGGGCGGATACGCAGTATTTT. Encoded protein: CASSLLGLARADTQYF.

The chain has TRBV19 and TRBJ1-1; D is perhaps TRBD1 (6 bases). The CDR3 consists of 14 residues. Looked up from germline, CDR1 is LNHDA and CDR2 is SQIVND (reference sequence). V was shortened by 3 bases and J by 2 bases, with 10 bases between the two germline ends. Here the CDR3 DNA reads TGTGCCAGTAGTATGGGGACACCTAACACTGAAGCTTTCTTT. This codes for CASSMGTPNTEAFF.

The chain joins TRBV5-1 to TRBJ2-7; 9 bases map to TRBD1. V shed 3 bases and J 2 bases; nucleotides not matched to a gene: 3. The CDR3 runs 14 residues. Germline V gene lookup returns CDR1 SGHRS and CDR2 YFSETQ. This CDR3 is CASSWTGATYEQYF. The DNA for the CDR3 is TGCGCCAGCAGCTGGACAGGGGCAACCTACGAGCAGTACTTC.

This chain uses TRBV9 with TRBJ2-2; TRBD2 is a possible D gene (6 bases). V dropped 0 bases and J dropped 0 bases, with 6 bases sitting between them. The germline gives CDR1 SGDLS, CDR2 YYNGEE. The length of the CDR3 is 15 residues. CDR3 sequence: CASSVGGANTGELFF. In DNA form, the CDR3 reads TGTGCCAGCAGCGTAGGCGGGGCGAACACCGGGGAGCTGTTTTTT.

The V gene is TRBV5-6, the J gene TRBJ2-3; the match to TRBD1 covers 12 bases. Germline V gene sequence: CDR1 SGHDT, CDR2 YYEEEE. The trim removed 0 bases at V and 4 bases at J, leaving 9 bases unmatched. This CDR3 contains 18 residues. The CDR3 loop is CASSLAGTGGRGADTQYF. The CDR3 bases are TGTGCCAGCAGCTTGGCCGGGACAGGGGGCAGAGGGGCAGATACGCAGTATTTT. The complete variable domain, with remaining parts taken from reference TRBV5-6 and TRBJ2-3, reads DAGVTQSPTHLIKTRGQQVTLRCSPKSGHDTVSWYQQALGQGPQFIFQYYEEEERQRGNFPDRFSGHQFPNYSSELNVNALLLGDSALYLCASSLAGTGGRGADTQYFGPGTRLTVL.

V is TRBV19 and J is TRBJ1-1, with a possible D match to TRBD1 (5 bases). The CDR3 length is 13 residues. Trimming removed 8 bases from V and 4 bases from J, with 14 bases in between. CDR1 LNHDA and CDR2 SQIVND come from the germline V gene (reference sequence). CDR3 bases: TGTGCCAGTGGTGAGGGGTTGGTCACTGAAGCTTTCTTT. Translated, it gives CASGEGLVTEAFF. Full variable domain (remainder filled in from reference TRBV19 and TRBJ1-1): DGGITQSPKYLFRKEGQNVTLSCEQNLNHDAMYWYRQDPGQGLRLIYYSQIVNDFQKGDIAEGYSVSREKKESFPLTVTSAQKNPTAFYLCASGEGLVTEAFFGQGTRLTVV.

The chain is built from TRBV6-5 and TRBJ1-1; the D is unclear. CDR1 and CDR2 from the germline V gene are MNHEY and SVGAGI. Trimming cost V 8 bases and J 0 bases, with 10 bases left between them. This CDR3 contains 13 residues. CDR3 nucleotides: TGTGCCAGCTCCCCCGGGGTGAACACTGAAGCTTTCTTT. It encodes CASSPGVNTEAFF.

CDR3 bases: TGTGCCAGCAGACCGGACAGGACAGCCACGGGAGGGGCCAACGTCCTGACTTTC. Amino acids: CASRPDRTATGGANVLTF. The chain is built from TRBV3-1 (or the pseudogene TRBV3-2) and TRBJ2-6; 7 bases line up with TRBD1. This CDR3 is built from 18 residues. V lost 6 bases and J lost 4; bases outside the gene matches: 15. Germline assignment: CDR1 LGHDT and CDR2 YNNKEL (reference sequence).

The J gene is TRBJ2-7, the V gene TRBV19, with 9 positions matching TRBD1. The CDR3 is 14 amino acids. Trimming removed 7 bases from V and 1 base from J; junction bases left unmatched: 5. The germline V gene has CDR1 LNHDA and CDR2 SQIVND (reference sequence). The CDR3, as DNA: TGTGCCAGTAAGAGGGGACAGGGTTCCTACGAGCAGTACTTC. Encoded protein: CASKRGQGSYEQYF.

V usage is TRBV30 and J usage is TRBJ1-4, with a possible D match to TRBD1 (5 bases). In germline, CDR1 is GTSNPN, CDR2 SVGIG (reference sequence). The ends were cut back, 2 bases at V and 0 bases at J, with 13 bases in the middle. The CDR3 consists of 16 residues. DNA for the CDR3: TGTGCCTGGAGTCCGCTAGGGGTTGCAACTAATGAAAAACTGTTTTTT. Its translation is CAWSPLGVATNEKLFF. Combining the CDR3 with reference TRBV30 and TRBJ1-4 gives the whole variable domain SQTIHQWPATLVQPVGSPLSLECTVEGTSNPNLYWYRQAAGRGLQLLFYSVGIGQISSEVPQNLSASRPQDRQFILSSKKLLLSDSGFYLCAWSPLGVATNEKLFFGSGTQLSVL.

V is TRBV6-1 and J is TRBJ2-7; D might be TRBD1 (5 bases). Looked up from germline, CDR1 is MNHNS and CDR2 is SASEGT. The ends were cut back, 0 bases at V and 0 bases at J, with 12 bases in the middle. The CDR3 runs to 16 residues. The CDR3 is CASSEAVTGYSYEQYF. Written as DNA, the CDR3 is TGTGCCAGCAGTGAAGCGGTTACAGGCTACTCCTACGAGCAGTACTTC.

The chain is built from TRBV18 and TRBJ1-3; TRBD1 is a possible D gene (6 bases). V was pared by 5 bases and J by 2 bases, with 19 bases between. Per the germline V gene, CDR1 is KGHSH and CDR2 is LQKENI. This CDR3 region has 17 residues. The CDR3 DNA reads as TGTGCCAGCTCATTAATGACAGGCTCTGACACTGGAAACACCATATATTTT. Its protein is CASSLMTGSDTGNTIYF. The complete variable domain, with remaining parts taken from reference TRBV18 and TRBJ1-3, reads NAGVMQNPRHLVRRRGQEARLRCSPMKGHSHVYWYRQLPEEGLKFMVYLQKENIIDESGMPKERFSAEFPKEGPSILRIQQVVRGDSAAYFCASSLMTGSDTGNTIYFGEGSWLTVV.

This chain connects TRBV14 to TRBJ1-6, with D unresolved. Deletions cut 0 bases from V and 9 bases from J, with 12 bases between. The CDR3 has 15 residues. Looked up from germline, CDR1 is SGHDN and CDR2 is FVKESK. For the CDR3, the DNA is TGTGCCAGCAGCCAAGATTTGCCACCGGTTTCACCCCTCCACTTT. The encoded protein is CASSQDLPPVSPLHF.

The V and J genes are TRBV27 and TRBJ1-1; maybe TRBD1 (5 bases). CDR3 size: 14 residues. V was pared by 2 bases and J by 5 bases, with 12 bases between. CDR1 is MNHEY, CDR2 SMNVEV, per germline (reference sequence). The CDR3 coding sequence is TGTGCCAGCAGTTTACGGGGGGGGAGTACTGAAGCTTTCTTT. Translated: CASSLRGGSTEAFF.

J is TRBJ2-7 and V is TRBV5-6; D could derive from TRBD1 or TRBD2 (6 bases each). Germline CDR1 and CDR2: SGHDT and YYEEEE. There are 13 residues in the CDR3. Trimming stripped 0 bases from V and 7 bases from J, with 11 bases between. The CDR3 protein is CASSLEGGREQYF. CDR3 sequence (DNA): TGTGCCAGCAGCTTGGAGGGGGGCCGAGAGCAGTACTTC.

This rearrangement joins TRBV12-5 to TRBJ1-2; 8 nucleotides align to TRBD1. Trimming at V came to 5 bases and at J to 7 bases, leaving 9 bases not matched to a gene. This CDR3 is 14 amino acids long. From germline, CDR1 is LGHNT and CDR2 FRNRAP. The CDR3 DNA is TGTGCTAGTGGTCAGTCCGGGACAGGCGGTGGCTACACCTTC. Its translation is CASGQSGTGGGYTF.

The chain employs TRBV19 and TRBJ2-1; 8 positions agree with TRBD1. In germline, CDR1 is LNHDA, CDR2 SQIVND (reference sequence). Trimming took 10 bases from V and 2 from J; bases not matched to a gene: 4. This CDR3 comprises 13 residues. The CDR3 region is CATLDRAYNEQFF. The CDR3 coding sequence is TGTGCCACCCTGGACAGGGCCTACAATGAGCAGTTCTTC.

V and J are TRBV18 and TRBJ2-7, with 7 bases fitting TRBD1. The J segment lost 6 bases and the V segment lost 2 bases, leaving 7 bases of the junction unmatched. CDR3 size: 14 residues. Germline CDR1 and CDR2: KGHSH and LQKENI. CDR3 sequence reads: CASSPETGSIEQYF. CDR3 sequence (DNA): TGTGCCAGCTCACCAGAGACAGGGTCGATCGAGCAGTACTTC.

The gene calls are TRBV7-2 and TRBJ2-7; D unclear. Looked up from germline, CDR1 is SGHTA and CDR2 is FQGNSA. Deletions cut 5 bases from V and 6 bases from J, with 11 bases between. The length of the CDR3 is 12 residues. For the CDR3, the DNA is TGTGCCAGCAGCCGAGAAGCAGGCGAGCAGTACTTC. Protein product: CASSREAGEQYF.

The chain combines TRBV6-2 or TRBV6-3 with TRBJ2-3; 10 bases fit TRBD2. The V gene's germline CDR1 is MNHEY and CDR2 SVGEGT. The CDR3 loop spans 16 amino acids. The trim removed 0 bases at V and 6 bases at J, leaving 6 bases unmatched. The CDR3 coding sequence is TGTGCCAGCAGTTACTCGGAGCGGGAGGGCCGTGATACGCAGTATTTT. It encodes CASSYSEREGRDTQYF.

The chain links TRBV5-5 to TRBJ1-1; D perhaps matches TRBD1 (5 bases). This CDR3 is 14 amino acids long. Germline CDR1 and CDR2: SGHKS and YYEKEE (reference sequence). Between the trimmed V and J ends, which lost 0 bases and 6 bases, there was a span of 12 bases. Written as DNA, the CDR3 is TGTGCCAGCAGCTTGGGGTTAAGGGACCCTGAAGCTTTCTTT. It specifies CASSLGLRDPEAFF. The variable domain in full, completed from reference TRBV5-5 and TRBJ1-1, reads DAGVTQSPTHLIKTRGQQVTLRCSPISGHKSVSWYQQVLGQGPQFIFQYYEKEERGRGNFPDRFSARQFPNYSSELNVNALLLGDSALYLCASSLGLRDPEAFFGQGTRLTVV.

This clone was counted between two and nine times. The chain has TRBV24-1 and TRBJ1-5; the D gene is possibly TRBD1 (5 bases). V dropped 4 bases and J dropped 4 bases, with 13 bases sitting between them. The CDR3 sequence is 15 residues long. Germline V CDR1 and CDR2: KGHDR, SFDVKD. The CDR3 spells CATSEGGQLNQPQHF. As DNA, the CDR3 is TGTGCCACCAGTGAGGGCGGACAACTAAATCAGCCCCAGCATTTT.